This T cell receptor (beta chain) emerged from a study of blood T cells in healthy people across ages. A sample-barcoded 5' primer and a J-beta primer mix were used in a second PCR of about 7 to 12 cycles. TCRdb re-analysed the 5' RACE reads in MiXCR, keeping a single row per CDR3 protein. Of around 800,000 distinct CDR3 sequences listed, 25% to 30% were seen once; the top ten hold roughly 3.1%. Germline loops: CDR1 KGHDR, CDR2 SFDVKD. Trimming at V came to 4 bases and at J to 4 bases, leaving 14 bases not matched to a gene. This CDR3 contains 19 residues. The data also belong to a second study, concerning T cells of mothers and their children. That source notes: It was through the M1S primer of the second PCR that sample barcodes and 2-4 random nucleotides were added. Slightly higher but non-significant overlap marked related mother-child pairs versus unrelated pairs.

The chain has TRBV24-1 and TRBJ2-3; TRBD1 matches at 12 bases. The sequenced sample was blood. The receptor was isolated from a boy aged 5-17 years in good health. This chain's CDR3 is CATSDNRDRGLVIADTQYF. The DNA of the CDR3 is TGTGCCACCAGTGACAACCGGGACAGGGGGCTAGTGATCGCAGATACGCAGTATTTT.